This TCR beta chain emerged from a study of T cells after yellow fever vaccination. Notes on the study in general: Relatively few clonotypes were ones that appeared in both CD4 and CD8 compartments.

V shed 0 bases and J 10 bases; nucleotides not matched to a gene: 5. The CDR3 covers 14 residues. Germline V gene sequence: CDR1 SGHRS, CDR2 YFSETQ. By 5'RACE template switching, TCR cDNA was produced, with a universal primer site and UMIs added in the process. TCRdb reprocessed the 5' RACE reads with MiXCR, giving one entry per CDR3 protein. The data hold hundreds of thousands of distinct CDR3 sequences, with roughly 12% observed a single time. This clonotype has just a few counts. Its antigen is unknown. Sequencing was performed on PBMCs, taken on the day of the yellow fever booster vaccination. This chain links TRBV5-1 with TRBJ2-1; 9 bases map to TRBD1. This TCR was sampled from a man aged 25-40 years who received the YFV17D yellow fever vaccine. Written as DNA, the CDR3 is TGCGCCAGCAGCTTGGGACAGGGGGTGCAGGAGCAGTTCTTC. It is translated as CASSLGQGVQEQFF. The full variable domain, completed using reference TRBV5-1 and TRBJ2-1, is KAGVTQTPRYLIKTRGQQVTLSCSPISGHRSVSWYQQTPGQGLQFLFEYFSETQRNKGNFPGRFSGRQFSNSRSEMNVSTLELGDSALYLCASSLGQGVQEQFFGPGTRLTVL.